This is a list of T cell receptor beta chains from one sample in a study of cytomegalovirus exposure and HLA in healthy donors. Sequencing used immunoSEQ multiplex PCR; TCRdb keeps in-frame clones, though not all of them. Of around 150,000 clones in the sample, approximately 80% were seen once. Sequencing input: PBMCs. The source is a woman aged 50 to 60 in good health and CMV-seronegative. Both conserved end residues are part of each CDR3. The D gene is left open where the match is weak. Clone size, where shown, is once, few, many, or a class for clones that have expanded.

J gene	clone size	V gene	D gene	CDR3 protein	CDR3 DNA
TRBJ2-7	-	TRBV5-1	TRBD1	CASSAGTGGYEQYF	TGCGCCAGCAGCGCTGGGACAGGGGGGTACGAGCAGTACTTC
TRBJ1-6	-	TRBV11-2	-	CASSPRGPNPANSPLHF	TGTGCCAGCAGCCCCCGAGGCCCAAATCCAGCCAATTCACCCCTCCACTTT
TRBJ1-2	many	TRBV10-3	-	CAIESSTPGNYGYTF	TGTGCCATCGAAAGTTCTACCCCAGGGAACTATGGCTACACCTTC
TRBJ1-4	-	TRBV10-3	TRBD1	CAIGTATNEKLFF	TGTGCCATCGGGACAGCAACTAATGAAAAACTGTTTTTT
TRBJ2-3	-	TRBV18	-	CASSPALTDTQYF	TGTGCCAGCTCACCGGCCCTCACAGATACGCAGTATTTT
TRBJ1-2	-	TRBV5-6	-	CASSLEGLKTPYGYTF	TGTGCCAGCAGTCTGGAGGGACTCAAAACCCCTTATGGCTACACCTTC
TRBJ1-1	-	TRBV10-3	TRBD1	CAIRSGQANTEAFF	TGTGCCATCAGATCCGGACAGGCGAACACTGAAGCTTTCTTT
TRBJ1-5	-	TRBV6-5	-	CASSPDRTNQPQHF	TGTGCCAGCTCCCCGGACAGAACCAATCAGCCCCAGCATTTT
TRBJ1-5	-	TRBV4-1	-	CASSQDYSLSNQPQHF	TGCGCCAGCAGCCAAGATTACAGTCTTAGCAATCAGCCCCAGCATTTT
TRBJ1-1	-	TRBV19	-	CASSTRGITEAFF	TGTGCCAGTAGTACAAGGGGGATTACTGAAGCTTTCTTT
TRBJ2-5	-	TRBV5-6	-	CASSTVGGTAIRKETQYF	TGTGCCAGCAGCACGGTTGGGGGGACGGCCATTCGGAAAGAGACCCAGTACTTC
TRBJ2-5	-	TRBV5-4	-	CASSTTRRGGTQYF	TGTGCCAGCAGCACAACTAGAAGAGGCGGGACCCAGTACTTC
TRBJ1-4	few	TRBV2	-	CASSEWARGREKLFF	TGTGCCAGCAGTGAGTGGGCCCGGGGAAGGGAAAAACTGTTTTTT
TRBJ2-7	-	TRBV28	-	CASSLVDSYEQYF	TGTGCCAGCAGTTTAGTGGACAGCTACGAGCAGTACTTC
TRBJ2-7	-	TRBV6-5	TRBD2	CASRPEGLGAYEQYF	TGTGCCAGCAGACCCGAGGGACTAGGGGCCTACGAGCAGTACTTC
TRBJ1-1	few	TRBV2	TRBD1	CASRSQQGINTEAFF	TGTGCCAGCAGGTCCCAACAGGGGATTAACACTGAAGCTTTCTTT
TRBJ1-1	-	TRBV30	-	CAWRAQGIGVNTEAFF	TGTGCCTGGAGAGCTCAGGGCATCGGTGTGAACACTGAAGCTTTCTTT
TRBJ2-2	once	TRBV19	TRBD1	CAIADRDNTGELFF	TGTGCCATCGCGGACAGGGACAACACCGGGGAGCTGTTTTTT
TRBJ2-2	-	TRBV5-1	TRBD2	CASTFPRGDAGELFF	TGCGCCAGCACATTTCCTCGGGGGGACGCCGGGGAGCTGTTTTTT
TRBJ2-3	-	TRBV12-5	TRBD2	CASGLTRLAGGPDTDTQYF	TGTGCTAGTGGTTTGACCAGACTAGCGGGAGGGCCGGACACAGATACGCAGTATTTT
TRBJ1-2	-	TRBV13	-	CASSLGRREEYGYTF	TGTGCCAGCAGCTTAGGTCGCAGGGAAGAATATGGCTACACCTTC
TRBJ2-3	-	TRBV9	-	CASSVGSLVPDTQYF	TGTGCCAGCAGCGTGGGGTCACTAGTGCCAGATACGCAGTATTTT
TRBJ1-2	-	TRBV6-6	TRBD1	CASSWDRVGYTF	TGTGCCAGCAGCTGGGACAGGGTTGGCTACACCTTC
TRBJ1-5	once	TRBV28	-	CASQQGHQPQHF	TGTGCCAGCCAACAGGGCCATCAGCCCCAGCATTTT
TRBJ1-2	-	TRBV28	TRBD1	CASFSRGPHGYTF	TGTGCCAGCTTTTCGAGGGGGCCTCATGGCTACACCTTC
TRBJ2-2	-	TRBV7-6	-	CASSLGRELFF	TGTGCCAGCAGCCTCGGGAGGGAGCTGTTTTTT
TRBJ2-1	-	TRBV28	TRBD2	CASTVYQGGADNEQFF	TGTGCCAGCACCGTTTATCAGGGAGGGGCGGACAATGAGCAGTTCTTC
TRBJ2-3	once	TRBV6-1	-	CASSEASSRGTDTQYF	TGTGCCAGCAGTGAAGCTTCGAGTAGGGGTACGGATACGCAGTATTTT
TRBJ2-7	-	TRBV5-1	TRBD2	CASSLWTSGGTYEQYF	TGCGCCAGCAGCTTATGGACTAGCGGGGGCACCTACGAGCAGTACTTC
TRBJ2-7	few	TRBV4-3	-	CASSQDHGRAWARYEQYF	TGCGCCAGCAGCCAAGATCACGGCAGGGCGTGGGCGCGCTACGAGCAGTACTTC
TRBJ2-7	-	TRBV7-2	-	CASSFPTGRLGGEQYF	TGTGCCAGCAGCTTTCCAACTGGGAGGCTAGGGGGCGAGCAGTACTTC
TRBJ1-1	-	TRBV15	TRBD1	CATSRDLGQLNTEAFF	TGTGCCACCAGCAGAGATTTGGGACAGCTGAACACTGAAGCTTTCTTT
TRBJ2-4	-	TRBV5-4	-	CASGEGTTKNIQYF	TGTGCCAGCGGCGAGGGGACAACCAAAAACATTCAGTACTTC
TRBJ2-7	once	TRBV10-1	TRBD1	CASSPGQAYEQYF	TGCGCCAGCAGCCCAGGACAGGCCTACGAGCAGTACTTC
TRBJ2-7	-	TRBV28	-	CASQKGGVSDEQYF	TGTGCCAGTCAAAAAGGGGGGGTTTCGGACGAGCAGTACTTC
TRBJ2-7	-	TRBV4-3	-	CASSQYQSYEQYF	TGCGCCAGCAGCCAGTACCAGTCCTACGAGCAGTACTTC
TRBJ1-2	-	TRBV4-3	-	CASSRSAAGDYGYTF	TGCGCCAGCAGCCGATCGGCAGCAGGTGACTATGGCTACACCTTC
TRBJ2-7	-	TRBV5-6	TRBD1	CASTVRDRLYEQYF	TGTGCCAGCACCGTGAGGGACAGACTCTACGAGCAGTACTTC
TRBJ2-7	-	TRBV5-6	TRBD1	CASSMYRGRASLEQYF	TGTGCCAGCAGCATGTACAGGGGAAGGGCTTCTCTCGAGCAGTACTTC
TRBJ1-5	-	TRBV2	-	CASSDQGLGNQPQHF	TGTGCCAGCAGTGACCAGGGGCTTGGGAATCAGCCCCAGCATTTT
TRBJ1-2	few	TRBV6-6	-	CASIDGRDRSYGYTF	TGTGCCAGCATCGATGGGAGGGATCGCAGCTATGGCTACACCTTC
TRBJ2-1	once	TRBV28	TRBD2	CASSLPGLGYNEQFF	TGTGCCAGCAGTCTCCCGGGACTAGGGTACAATGAGCAGTTCTTC
TRBJ2-3	-	TRBV7-9	-	CASSLYSGEGTQYF	TGTGCCAGCAGCTTATACTCCGGGGAAGGTACGCAGTATTTT
TRBJ2-1	-	TRBV7-9	TRBD1	CASSSDARGRVGNEQFF	TGTGCCAGCAGCTCGGACGCAAGGGGGCGTGTGGGGAATGAGCAGTTCTTC
TRBJ1-2	-	TRBV6-1	-	CASSEVGGYYGYTF	TGTGCCAGCAGTGAAGTGGGCGGGTACTATGGCTACACCTTC
TRBJ1-1	-	TRBV27	-	CASTQTGWTELGPLEAFF	TGTGCCAGCACCCAAACCGGGTGGACAGAGCTTGGACCTTTAGAAGCTTTCTTT
TRBJ1-5	-	TRBV5-1	TRBD1	CASSTGTGTRGNQPQHF	TGCGCCAGCAGCACCGGGACAGGGACCAGGGGCAATCAGCCCCAGCATTTT
TRBJ2-1	-	TRBV6-5	-	CASSFRSSYNEQFF	TGTGCCAGCAGTTTTAGGAGCTCCTACAATGAGCAGTTCTTC
TRBJ1-1	-	TRBV9	-	CASSVDLGTSEAFF	TGTGCCAGCAGCGTAGATTTGGGGACAAGCGAGGCTTTCTTT
TRBJ1-5	-	TRBV28	-	CASDRPLGNQPQHF	TGTGCATCTGACAGGCCCCTTGGCAATCAGCCCCAGCATTTT
TRBJ1-6	few	TRBV30	-	CAWKDSYNSPLHF	TGTGCCTGGAAGGACAGCTATAATTCACCCCTCCACTTT
TRBJ2-1	-	TRBV6-5	-	CASSYNGGEQFF	TGTGCCAGCAGTTATAACGGGGGTGAGCAGTTCTTC
TRBJ1-2	-	TRBV14	-	CASSQDRARLTGPLGYTF	TGTGCCAGCAGCCAAGATCGGGCGCGGCTAACAGGGCCCCTCGGCTACACCTTC
TRBJ1-2	-	TRBV9	TRBD1	CASSSEQGAEGYTF	TGTGCCAGCAGCTCGGAACAGGGGGCGGAGGGCTACACCTTC
TRBJ1-2	-	TRBV18	TRBD1	CASSPGQEDGYTF	TGTGCCAGCTCACCCGGACAGGAAGATGGCTACACCTTC
TRBJ2-7	-	TRBV28	TRBD1	CASSDNPRDRGSYEQYF	TGTGCCAGCAGTGATAACCCCCGGGACAGGGGCTCCTACGAGCAGTACTTC
TRBJ1-6	-	TRBV4-3	TRBD1	CASSLRQGTVYSPLHF	TGCGCCAGCAGCCTGAGACAGGGGACAGTTTATTCACCCCTCCACTTT